A selection of T cell receptor beta chains follows, all from one sample in a study of cytomegalovirus exposure and HLA in healthy donors. Produced via immunoSEQ multiplex PCR; TCRdb's table is partial and in-frame only. The repertoire holds fewer than 150,000 clones, with about 82% as singletons. The sequenced sample was PBMCs. The receptor source for this set is a man between 18 and 35 years old in good health and CMV-seronegative. The CDR3 runs from the conserved cysteine through the conserved F or W. D genes are given only for firm matches. Clone size appears in some rows only: once, few, many, or a class for an expanded clone.

D gene,J gene,V gene,clone size,CDR3 DNA,CDR3 protein
NA,TRBJ2-1,TRBV5-1,NA,TGCGCCAGCAGCCCGGCGGTTTTTGAGCAGTTCTTC,CASSPAVFEQFF
TRBD2,TRBJ2-1,TRBV9,NA,TGTGCCAGCAGCGCCCCCAGGAGCGGGGGGTACAATGAGCAGTTCTTC,CASSAPRSGGYNEQFF
NA,TRBJ2-7,TRBV6-5,NA,TGTGCCAGCGGGCGTCACGAGCAGTACTTC,CASGRHEQYF
NA,TRBJ2-5,TRBV13,NA,TGTGCCAGCAGCCTCTTGGAGACCCAGTACTTC,CASSLLETQYF
TRBD2,TRBJ2-2,TRBV14,NA,TGTGCCAGCAGCCAACGATCGGGACTAGCGGGGGCAACCGGGGAGCTGTTTTTT,CASSQRSGLAGATGELFF
TRBD2,TRBJ2-7,TRBV5-4,NA,TGTGCCAGCAGCCCCCGCCGGGGGGACGAGCAGTACTTC,CASSPRRGDEQYF
TRBD1,TRBJ2-7,TRBV5-8,few,TGTGCCAGCAGCCGTGGACAGGGTCAGGAGCAGTACTTC,CASSRGQGQEQYF
TRBD1,TRBJ2-3,TRBV5-1,NA,TGCGCCAGCACCAGGGACAGGATTAGCACAGATACGCAGTATTTT,CASTRDRISTDTQYF
NA,TRBJ2-1,TRBV5-1,NA,TGCGCCAGCAGCTTGGCGGTACGGGCTAGCTGGGACAATGAGCAGTTCTTC,CASSLAVRASWDNEQFF
NA,TRBJ1-5,TRBV5-1,NA,TGCGCCAGCAGCTTGGAGGGAGTGGAGCCCCAGCATTTT,CASSLEGVEPQHF
TRBD2,TRBJ2-5,TRBV7-2,NA,TGTGCCAGCTCCCCTCCTAGCGGGAGCCAAGAGACCCAGTACTTC,CASSPPSGSQETQYF
TRBD1,TRBJ2-7,TRBV7-6,few,TGTGCCAGCAGCTCCGGACAGGGTCGGTACGAGCAGTACTTC,CASSSGQGRYEQYF
NA,TRBJ2-3,TRBV27,few,TGTGCCAGCAGTTCTCACTCCGCAGATACGCAGTATTTT,CASSSHSADTQYF
TRBD2,TRBJ2-7,TRBV4-1,NA,TGCGCCAGCAGCCACGCCATTGGGGCTAGCGGGAGCTACGAGCAGTACTTC,CASSHAIGASGSYEQYF
NA,TRBJ1-1,TRBV19,NA,TGTGCCAGTAGTTACGTGAGGGACACTGAAGCTTTCTTT,CASSYVRDTEAFF
NA,TRBJ2-5,TRBV6-5,NA,TGTGCCAGCAGTTACTCGATGGGAGATCAAGAGACCCAGTACTTC,CASSYSMGDQETQYF
TRBD2,TRBJ2-7,TRBV30,NA,TGTGCCTGGAGTCCCTGGCGGACTAGCGGGAAAACGGTCCCATACGAGCAGTACTTC,CAWSPWRTSGKTVPYEQYF
NA,TRBJ2-7,TRBV6-6,NA,TGTGCCAGCAGTTGGGACACCTCCTACGAGCAGTACTTC,CASSWDTSYEQYF
NA,TRBJ2-1,TRBV29-1,NA,TGCAGCGTTGAACAACTCCGCTCCTACAATGAGCAGTTCTTC,CSVEQLRSYNEQFF
TRBD1,TRBJ1-5,TRBV2,NA,TGTGCCAGCAGTTCACGGACAGGGTGGGCACACTTT,CASSSRTGWAHF
NA,TRBJ1-2,TRBV2,NA,TGTGCCAGCAGTGAGGGAGGCCTGGGGGGCTACACCTTC,CASSEGGLGGYTF
NA,TRBJ2-5,TRBV5-1,NA,TGCGCCAGCAGCTTGGCCCGTTTAAGGGAGGAGACCCAGTACTTC,CASSLARLREETQYF